Only one count was recorded for the clone carrying this TCR beta chain. CDR1 and CDR2 (germline): MDHEN, SYDVKM. This CDR3 spans 15 amino acids. The V end was cut by 4 bases, the J end by 0 bases, with 10 bases between. This sample was included in a study of blood T cell repertoires in COVID-19. Study-wide background: The United States, Italy and Spain supplied acute and convalescent COVID-19 samples. T cells, B-cell-depleted T cells, or PBMCs supplied cDNA or gDNA.

Authors' data handling: Cell counts per sample came from amplifying reference gene primers. This table comes from immunoSEQ multiplex PCR, and its TCRdb copy is limited to in-frame clones, with some not included. The DNA was the basis for D and trimming; V, J and clone size are from that table. Altogether 99,000 or so clones are present, roughly 84% being singletons, with the ten largest covering roughly 2%. The receptor was isolated from a man aged 70-80 years with active or convalescent COVID-19. The V gene is TRBV28, the J gene TRBJ1-5; D unresolved. Sequences were obtained from peripheral blood. The CDR3 protein is CASSSPHSSNQPQHF. The CDR3 coding sequence is TGTGCCAGCAGTTCCCCCCACAGTAGCAATCAGCCCCAGCATTTT.